This paragraph covers one T cell receptor (beta chain) sequence. Its antigen remains unidentified. Germline values: CDR1 MGHRA, CDR2 YSYEKL. The ends lost 4 bases at V and 0 bases at J; junction bases unmatched: 1. The CDR3 has 14 amino acids. The data belong to a study of T cell responses to AZD1222 COVID-19 vaccine. The study's findings and limits: Baseline serostatus was positive in only five to seven AZD1222 recipients. No repertoire was sampled before or during the peak T cell response, only after it. When two AZD1222 doses had been given, Spike-specific TCR breadth and depth rose.

The protocol was immunoSEQ multiplex PCR, while the TCRdb copy is restricted to in-frame clones and leaves out a portion. The data hold tens of thousands of clones, with approximately 91% observed a single time. Specimen: peripheral blood, collected on day 0 of AZD1222 vaccination. The TCR was taken from an adult in good health. The chain recombines TRBV4-1 with TRBJ2-3; 7 bases align to TRBD2. CDR3 amino acids: CASSRGGSTDTQYF. CDR3 in DNA: TGCGCCAGCAGCCGCGGGGGAAGCACAGATACGCAGTATTTT.